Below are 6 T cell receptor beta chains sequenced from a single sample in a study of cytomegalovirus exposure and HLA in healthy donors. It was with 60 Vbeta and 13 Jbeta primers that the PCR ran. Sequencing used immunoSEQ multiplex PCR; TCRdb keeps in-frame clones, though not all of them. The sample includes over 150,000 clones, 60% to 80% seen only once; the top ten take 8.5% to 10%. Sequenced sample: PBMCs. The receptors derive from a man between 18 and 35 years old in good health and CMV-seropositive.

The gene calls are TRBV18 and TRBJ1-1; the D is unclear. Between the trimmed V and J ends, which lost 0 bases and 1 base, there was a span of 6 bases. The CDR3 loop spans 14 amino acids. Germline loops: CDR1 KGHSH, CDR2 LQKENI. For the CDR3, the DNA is TGTGCCAGCTCACCACCGCGTACGAACACTGAAGCTTTCTTT. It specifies CASSPPRTNTEAFF.

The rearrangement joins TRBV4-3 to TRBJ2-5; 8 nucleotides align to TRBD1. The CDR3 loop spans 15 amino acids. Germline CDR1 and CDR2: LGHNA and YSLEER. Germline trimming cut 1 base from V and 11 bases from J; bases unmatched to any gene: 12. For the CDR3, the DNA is TGCGCCAGCAGCCAAGGCGCAGGGGGCTGGAGAGAGCAGTACTTC. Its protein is CASSQGAGGWREQYF.

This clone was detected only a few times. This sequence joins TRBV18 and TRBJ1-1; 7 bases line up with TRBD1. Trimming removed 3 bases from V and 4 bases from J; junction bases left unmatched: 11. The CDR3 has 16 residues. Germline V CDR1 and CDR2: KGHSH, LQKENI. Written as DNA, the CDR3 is TGTGCCAGCTCACCGGCAGGGGGTGTTTTTGGCACTGAAGCTTTCTTT. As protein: CASSPAGGVFGTEAFF.

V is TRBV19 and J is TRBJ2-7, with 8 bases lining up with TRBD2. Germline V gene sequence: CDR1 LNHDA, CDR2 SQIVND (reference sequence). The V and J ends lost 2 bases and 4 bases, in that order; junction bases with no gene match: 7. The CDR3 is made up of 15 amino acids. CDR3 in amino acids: CASSIRTSGSYEQYF. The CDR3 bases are TGTGCCAGTAGTATAAGAACTAGCGGTTCGTACGAGCAGTACTTC.

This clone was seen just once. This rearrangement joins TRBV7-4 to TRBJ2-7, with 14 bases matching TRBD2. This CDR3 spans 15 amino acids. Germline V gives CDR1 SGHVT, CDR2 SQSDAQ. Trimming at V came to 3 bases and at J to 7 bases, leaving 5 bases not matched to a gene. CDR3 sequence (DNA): TGTGCCAGCAGCTTGGAGACTAGCGGGAGGGATGAGCAGTACTTC. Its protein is CASSLETSGRDEQYF.

CDR3 region: CASSVGRRTGYTF. The CDR3 DNA reads as TGTGCCAGCAGCGTAGGGAGGCGTACGGGCTACACCTTC. This chain joins TRBV9 and TRBJ1-2; D uncertain. Germline V gene data show CDR1 as SGDLS and CDR2 as YYNGEE. This CDR3 region has 13 residues. V shed 0 bases and J shed 8 bases, with 11 bases lying between them.